One sample yielded the 8 T cell receptor beta chains listed below, sequenced in a study of blood T cells in healthy people across ages. The second PCR ran about 6 to 12 cycles with a sample-barcoded 5' primer and J-beta primers. A single record per CDR3 protein comes from TCRdb applying MiXCR to the 5' RACE reads. The repertoire has approximately 600,000 distinct CDR3 sequences, about 53% of them found once; the top ten carry around 37%. The material sequenced was blood. These receptors were collected from a man aged 60 to 75 in good health.

The rearrangement joins TRBV12-3 or TRBV12-4 to TRBJ1-4; D is unresolved. V was clipped by 1 base and J by 7 bases, with 4 bases between them. The CDR3 extends over 12 amino acids. The DNA for the CDR3 is TGTGCCAGCAGTTTAGGGACTGAAAAACTGTTTTTT. Amino acids: CASSLGTEKLFF.

This clonotype was seen a single time. The chain uses TRBV15 and TRBJ2-1, with 9 bases identical to TRBD1. The length of the CDR3 is 14 residues. Germline V gives CDR1 LNHNV, CDR2 YYDKDF (reference sequence). With 8 bases clipped from V and 8 bases from J, the junction kept 10 bases outside the gene matches. This CDR3 is CATSRDRAGDEQFF. The DNA of the CDR3 is TGTGCCACCTCTCGGGACAGGGCCGGCGATGAGCAGTTCTTC.

J is TRBJ2-5 and V is TRBV6-6, with D perhaps matching TRBD2 (7 bases). The tail of the sequence fits TRBJ2-7 better, so the J call may be wrong. CDR3 length: 14 amino acids. Germline V gives CDR1 MNHNY, CDR2 SVGAGI (reference sequence). CDR3 in DNA: TGTGCCAGCAGACAAGGGGGGGCCGTTTACGAGCAGTACTTC. This codes for CASRQGGAVYEQYF.

The chain has TRBV20-1 and TRBJ2-6, with 10 bases fitting TRBD1. The CDR3 extends over 16 amino acids. The junction had 10 bases not matched to a gene; V was cut back by 7 bases and J by 4 bases. The germline gives CDR1 DFQATT, CDR2 SNEGSKA (reference sequence). CDR3 sequence: CSVPGQGVGGANVLTF. In DNA, the CDR3 is TGCAGTGTCCCTGGACAGGGGGTAGGCGGGGCCAACGTCCTGACTTTC.

The chain is built from TRBV25-1 and TRBJ2-2; no clear D. The CDR3 length is 16 residues. Trimming took 1 base from V and 0 from J, leaving 9 bases between them. The germline V gene has CDR1 MGHDK and CDR2 SYGVNS. The CDR3 nucleotides read TGTGCCAGCAGTGAATCCCGGCGTTCGAACACCGGGGAGCTGTTTTTT. Protein sequence: CASSESRRSNTGELFF. Based on the CDR3 plus reference TRBV25-1 and TRBJ2-2, the full variable domain is EADIYQTPRYLVIGTGKKITLECSQTMGHDKMYWYQQDPGMELHLIHYSYGVNSTEKGDLSSESTVSRIRTEHFPLTLESARPSHTSQYLCASSESRRSNTGELFFGEGSRLTVL.

This chain links TRBV6-6 with TRBJ1-1; a weak D match, TRBD1 (6 bases). Germline-derived CDR1 and CDR2 are MNHNY and SVGAGI (reference sequence). V was pared by 0 bases and J by 7 bases, with 15 bases between. The length of the CDR3 is 15 residues. The CDR3 coding sequence is TGTGCCAGCAGTTACTCGATCGGGGGGCGGATTGAAGCTTTCTTT. This codes for CASSYSIGGRIEAFF.

This clonotype appeared a few times. V usage is TRBV6-5 and J usage is TRBJ2-1; D gene ambiguous. Germline lookup yields CDR1 MNHEY and CDR2 SVGAGI. Deletions cut 4 bases from V and 9 bases from J, with 10 bases between. The CDR3 is 12 amino acids. CDR3 DNA: TGTGCCAGCAGTTCCCCGCCGGGTGAGCAGTTCTTC. This sequence encodes CASSSPPGEQFF.

This rearrangement joins TRBV18 to TRBJ1-5; D is possibly TRBD1 (6 bases). The CDR3 is 15 residues long. Trimming took 6 bases from V and 7 from J, leaving 19 bases between them. The germline V gene has CDR1 KGHSH and CDR2 LQKENI. The DNA of the CDR3 is TGTGCCAGCTCGCCCCCGGGGGCTCTCATACAGCCCCAGCATTTT. Encoded protein: CASSPPGALIQPQHF.